This T cell receptor (beta chain) was captured in a study of control samples from healthy donors and cancer patients. Trimming took off 5 bases at V and 4 bases at J, with 9 bases between the two ends. The germline CDR1 and CDR2 sequences are LNHDA and SQIVND (reference sequence). CDR3 size: 14 residues. Clones were read by immunoSEQ multiplex PCR, and TCRdb kept only the in-frame ones, dropping some. The sample includes around 29,000 clones, 70% to 85% of them seen just once. This clone has just one count. The chain recombines TRBV19 with TRBJ1-6, with D possibly being TRBD1 (5 bases). The sample comprised PBMCs. The source of this sequence is a man aged 55 to 70 with head and neck cancer. The CDR3 region has the DNA TGTGCCAGTAGTGGGCGACAGTATAATTCACCCCTCCACTTT. Encoded protein: CASSGRQYNSPLHF.